This T cell receptor (beta chain) emerged from a study of human T cells and chemical hapten exposure. Study observations and caveats: The study found that DPC sensitization did not change TCRs above 1 in 1000 frequency.

Trimming removed 0 bases at V and 7 bases at J, with 19 bases between. This CDR3 has 17 residues. The germline V gene has CDR1 SGHTA and CDR2 FQGNSA. This clonotype occurred many times. Its matching antigen is unknown. During construction of the library, unique molecular identifiers were attached to individual cDNA molecules for quantitative, reproducible TCR counting. TCRdb recomputed calls from the 5' RACE reads with MiXCR, one row per CDR3 protein. This table holds about 140,000 distinct CDR3 sequences, approximately 4% found once. Whole blood, unfractionated, served as the material for total RNA extraction.

The chain combines TRBV7-2 with TRBJ1-5; D is perhaps TRBD1 (5 bases). The clonotype originates from a female donor in good health. CDR3 in amino acids: CASSLAGVSQWGQPQHF. For the CDR3, the DNA is TGTGCCAGCAGCTTAGCGGGGGTCTCACAGTGGGGACAGCCCCAGCATTTT.